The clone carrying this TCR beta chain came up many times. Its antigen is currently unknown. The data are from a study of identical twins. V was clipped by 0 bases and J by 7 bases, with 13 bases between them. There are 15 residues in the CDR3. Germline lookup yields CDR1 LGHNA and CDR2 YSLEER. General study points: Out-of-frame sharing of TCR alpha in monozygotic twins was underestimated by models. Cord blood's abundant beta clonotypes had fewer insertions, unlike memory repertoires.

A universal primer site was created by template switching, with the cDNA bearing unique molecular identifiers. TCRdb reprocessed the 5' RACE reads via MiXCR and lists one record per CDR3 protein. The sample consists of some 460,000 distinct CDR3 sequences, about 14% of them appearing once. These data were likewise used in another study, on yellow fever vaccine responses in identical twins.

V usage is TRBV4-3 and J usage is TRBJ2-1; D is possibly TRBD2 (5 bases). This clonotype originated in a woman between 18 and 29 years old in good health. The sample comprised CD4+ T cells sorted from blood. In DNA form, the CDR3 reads TGCGCCAGCAGCCAAGAACTAGGGCCAGGTAATGAGCAGTTCTTC. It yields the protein CASSQELGPGNEQFF.